These T cell receptor beta chains were read from a single sample in a study of vaccination and CD4 T cells after COVID-19. Their cognate antigens are unknown. TCRdb called the PCR reads again in MiXCR, with one record for every CDR3 protein. The sample carries about 16,000 distinct CDR3 sequences, around 44% recorded once. The sequencing sample was made of CD4+ T cells from blood, cultured in vitro. All receptors derive from a human donor who had recovered from COVID-19. Both conserved end residues are part of each CDR3. The D gene is left open where the match is weak. The size entry is marked missing in some rows and otherwise reads once, few, many or a size class.

cdr3_nt: TGTGCCAGCAGTTTAACTGTGGGAAGGGGGAATGAGCAGTTCTTC
cdr3_aa: CASSLTVGRGNEQFF
clone_size: NA
v_call: TRBV12-3/TRBV12-4
d_call: NA
j_call: TRBJ2-1

cdr3_nt: TGCAGCGTTGCTTGGACGGGGAACTACGAGCAGTACTTC
cdr3_aa: CSVAWTGNYEQYF
clone_size: NA
v_call: TRBV29-1
d_call: NA
j_call: TRBJ2-7

cdr3_nt: TGTGCCTGGAGTAGGGGGGGCCCACTCCGCACAGATACGCAGTATTTT
cdr3_aa: CAWSRGGPLRTDTQYF
clone_size: few
v_call: TRBV30
d_call: NA
j_call: TRBJ2-3

cdr3_nt: TGTGCCAGCAGTAAACTAGCGGGAGCAGATACGCAGTATTTT
cdr3_aa: CASSKLAGADTQYF
clone_size: NA
v_call: TRBV9
d_call: TRBD2
j_call: TRBJ2-3

cdr3_nt: TGTGCCAGCTCACCACCAAGCTACGAGCAGTACTTC
cdr3_aa: CASSPPSYEQYF
clone_size: NA
v_call: TRBV18
d_call: NA
j_call: TRBJ2-7

cdr3_nt: TGTGCCAGCAGCTTAGTGTCTCAAGCGGGAGGGGATACGCAGTATTTT
cdr3_aa: CASSLVSQAGGDTQYF
clone_size: few
v_call: TRBV7-6
d_call: TRBD2
j_call: TRBJ2-3

cdr3_nt: TGCAGTGTATGGGGTTACTCTGGAAACACCATATATTTT
cdr3_aa: CSVWGYSGNTIYF
clone_size: few
v_call: TRBV20-1
d_call: NA
j_call: TRBJ1-3

cdr3_nt: TGTGCCAGCAGCCCCCTACAGGGGAATAATTCACCCCTCCACTTT
cdr3_aa: CASSPLQGNNSPLHF
clone_size: few
v_call: TRBV7-9
d_call: TRBD1
j_call: TRBJ1-6

cdr3_nt: TGTGCCAGCAGCTTAGGGCTTTCAAGCTCCTACAATGAGCAGTTCTTC
cdr3_aa: CASSLGLSSSYNEQFF
clone_size: NA
v_call: TRBV11-1
d_call: NA
j_call: TRBJ2-1

cdr3_nt: TGTGCCAGCAGACAGGCCAAACTCTATGGCTACACCTTC
cdr3_aa: CASRQAKLYGYTF
clone_size: NA
v_call: TRBV6-1
d_call: NA
j_call: TRBJ1-2

cdr3_nt: TGTGCCAGCGGGCGGAGCACCATGACCTACGAGCAGTACTTC
cdr3_aa: CASGRSTMTYEQYF
clone_size: few
v_call: TRBV6-1
d_call: NA
j_call: TRBJ2-7

cdr3_nt: TGTGCCAGCAGTTTAGCGGCCCCCACAGATACGCAGTATTTT
cdr3_aa: CASSLAAPTDTQYF
clone_size: NA
v_call: TRBV27
d_call: NA
j_call: TRBJ2-3

cdr3_nt: TGCAGTGCTCATAACAGGGATTTTAATTCACCCCTCCACTTT
cdr3_aa: CSAHNRDFNSPLHF
clone_size: NA
v_call: TRBV20-1
d_call: NA
j_call: TRBJ1-6

cdr3_nt: TGTGCCAGTAGTATGGGAGATACGCAGTATTTT
cdr3_aa: CASSMGDTQYF
clone_size: NA
v_call: TRBV19
d_call: NA
j_call: TRBJ2-3

cdr3_nt: TGCAGTGCTAGAAGGGCTAGCGGGAGGGGTGGAGAGACCCAGTACTTC
cdr3_aa: CSARRASGRGGETQYF
clone_size: NA
v_call: TRBV20-1
d_call: TRBD2
j_call: TRBJ2-5

cdr3_nt: TGTGCCAGTAGTATCCAGCGGGAGTCCACCGGGGAGCTGTTTTTT
cdr3_aa: CASSIQRESTGELFF
clone_size: few
v_call: TRBV19
d_call: TRBD2
j_call: TRBJ2-2

cdr3_nt: TGTGCCAGCCGGACAGCGAGCACCGGGGAGCTGTTTTTT
cdr3_aa: CASRTASTGELFF
clone_size: few
v_call: TRBV2
d_call: NA
j_call: TRBJ2-2

cdr3_nt: TGCAGTGCGGGGACTAGCGGGAGAACTTACAATGAGCAGTTCTTC
cdr3_aa: CSAGTSGRTYNEQFF
clone_size: NA
v_call: TRBV20-1
d_call: TRBD2
j_call: TRBJ2-1

cdr3_nt: TGTGCCAGCAGGGTCGGGACAGCGAACACCGGGGAGCTGTTTTTT
cdr3_aa: CASRVGTANTGELFF
clone_size: NA
v_call: TRBV6-1
d_call: TRBD1
j_call: TRBJ2-2

cdr3_nt: TGCAGTGCTAGTTCGACGAGGGGCGGAACTAATGAAAAACTGTTTTTT
cdr3_aa: CSASSTRGGTNEKLFF
clone_size: NA
v_call: TRBV20-1
d_call: NA
j_call: TRBJ1-4

cdr3_nt: TGTGCCAGCAGCGTAAGACCGGGACAGACCACAAATGAGCAGTTCTTC
cdr3_aa: CASSVRPGQTTNEQFF
clone_size: NA
v_call: TRBV7-8
d_call: TRBD1
j_call: TRBJ2-1

cdr3_nt: TGTGCCAGTAGACTGCAGGGATCGGGCAATGAGCAGTTCTTC
cdr3_aa: CASRLQGSGNEQFF
clone_size: NA
v_call: TRBV19
d_call: NA
j_call: TRBJ2-1

cdr3_nt: TGTGCCACCGAGAGGCCATTGAACACTGAAGCTTTCTTT
cdr3_aa: CATERPLNTEAFF
clone_size: NA
v_call: TRBV6-2/TRBV6-3
d_call: NA
j_call: TRBJ1-1

cdr3_nt: TGTGCCACCAGCAGCCCCGCCTTCAGGGATCAAGAGACCCAGTACTTC
cdr3_aa: CATSSPAFRDQETQYF
clone_size: NA
v_call: TRBV15
d_call: NA
j_call: TRBJ2-5

cdr3_nt: TGCAGTGCTAGAGAGTTGACCGGGGAGCTGTTTTTT
cdr3_aa: CSARELTGELFF
clone_size: few
v_call: TRBV20-1
d_call: NA
j_call: TRBJ2-2

cdr3_nt: TGTGCCAGCAGCTTAATGGGACAGGGGGCGCTCGGTCAGCCCCAGCATTTT
cdr3_aa: CASSLMGQGALGQPQHF
clone_size: NA
v_call: TRBV7-2
d_call: TRBD1
j_call: TRBJ1-5

cdr3_nt: TGTGCCAGCAGCTTCGGAGACAATGAGCAGTTCTTC
cdr3_aa: CASSFGDNEQFF
clone_size: NA
v_call: TRBV7-3
d_call: NA
j_call: TRBJ2-1

cdr3_nt: TGTGCCAGCAGTGTAATAGCGGGAGGCGGCCCAGATACGCAGTATTTT
cdr3_aa: CASSVIAGGGPDTQYF
clone_size: NA
v_call: TRBV2
d_call: TRBD2
j_call: TRBJ2-3

cdr3_nt: TGTGCCAGCAGGGGATATTATGAAAATAGCAATCAGCCCCAGCATTTT
cdr3_aa: CASRGYYENSNQPQHF
clone_size: few
v_call: TRBV6-1
d_call: NA
j_call: TRBJ1-5

cdr3_nt: TGTGCCAGCAGTCAACAGGGCCTTGAAGCTTTCTTT
cdr3_aa: CASSQQGLEAFF
clone_size: NA
v_call: TRBV28
d_call: NA
j_call: TRBJ1-1

cdr3_nt: TGTGCCAGTAGTATTCGGGGCAGATCCTATGGCTACACCTTC
cdr3_aa: CASSIRGRSYGYTF
clone_size: NA
v_call: TRBV19
d_call: NA
j_call: TRBJ1-2

cdr3_nt: NA
cdr3_aa: CISVPEAFGRVAYNEQFF
clone_size: once
v_call: TRBV7-5
d_call: NA
j_call: TRBJ2-1

cdr3_nt: TGTGCCAGCAACGAATTTAGGGCAGGGGTGTTCGCCGGGGAGCTGTTTTTT
cdr3_aa: CASNEFRAGVFAGELFF
clone_size: NA
v_call: TRBV5-8
d_call: NA
j_call: TRBJ2-2

cdr3_nt: TGTGCCTGGAATCCCGACCCCGGGACTAGCGGGAGGGCCGTCGGCTCCTACGAGCAGTACTTC
cdr3_aa: CAWNPDPGTSGRAVGSYEQYF
clone_size: NA
v_call: TRBV30
d_call: TRBD2
j_call: TRBJ2-7

cdr3_nt: TGTGCCACCAGCAGAGATCGGGCAATAAGGGGTGAAAAACTGTTTTTT
cdr3_aa: CATSRDRAIRGEKLFF
clone_size: few
v_call: TRBV15
d_call: NA
j_call: TRBJ1-4

cdr3_nt: TGTGCCATCAGTGGGACAGGGAGTCCCAATGAGCAGTTCTTC
cdr3_aa: CAISGTGSPNEQFF
clone_size: few
v_call: TRBV10-3
d_call: TRBD1
j_call: TRBJ2-1

cdr3_nt: TGTGCCAGCAGTCGATATGGACTAGCTGGCGATACGCAGTATTTT
cdr3_aa: CASSRYGLAGDTQYF
clone_size: NA
v_call: TRBV6-1
d_call: TRBD2
j_call: TRBJ2-3

cdr3_nt: TGTGCCAGCAGTGGGGGGCGGCAGCCCCAGCATTTT
cdr3_aa: CASSGGRQPQHF
clone_size: few
v_call: TRBV28
d_call: NA
j_call: TRBJ1-5

cdr3_nt: TGTGCCAGCAGCTTATTGCAGGTAGCTACCGGGGAGCTGTTTTTT
cdr3_aa: CASSLLQVATGELFF
clone_size: NA
v_call: TRBV5-6
d_call: NA
j_call: TRBJ2-2

cdr3_nt: TGTGCCAGTAGTTTTAAGACGGGACAGGGACCCTCTGGGGCCAACGTCCTGACTTTC
cdr3_aa: CASSFKTGQGPSGANVLTF
clone_size: NA
v_call: TRBV19
d_call: TRBD1
j_call: TRBJ2-6

cdr3_nt: TGTGCCATCAGTGGAAGTACAGGGGTGCTACAAGAGACCCAGTACTTC
cdr3_aa: CAISGSTGVLQETQYF
clone_size: NA
v_call: TRBV10-3
d_call: TRBD1
j_call: TRBJ2-5

cdr3_nt: TGTGCCAGCAGTCTCCCAGGACGGTTTGGCTACGAGCAGTACTTC
cdr3_aa: CASSLPGRFGYEQYF
clone_size: NA
v_call: TRBV27
d_call: NA
j_call: TRBJ2-7

cdr3_nt: TGTGCCAGTAGGGATGGGGGGGCAGAAAGGACCGGGGAGCTGTTTTTT
cdr3_aa: CASRDGGAERTGELFF
clone_size: few
v_call: TRBV19
d_call: NA
j_call: TRBJ2-2

cdr3_nt: TGCGCCAGCAGCCAAGATCGGGGGGTTGGAGAGACCCAGTACTTC
cdr3_aa: CASSQDRGVGETQYF
clone_size: NA
v_call: TRBV4-3
d_call: TRBD2
j_call: TRBJ2-5

cdr3_nt: TGTGCCAGCAGCCGGAGGGGCGGATTACCTGGAAACACCATATATTTT
cdr3_aa: CASSRRGGLPGNTIYF
clone_size: NA
v_call: TRBV5-4
d_call: NA
j_call: TRBJ1-3